The subject of this entry is one TCR beta chain. This entry comes from a study of technical replicates of blood from a handful of donors. Clones were read by immunoSEQ multiplex PCR, and TCRdb kept only the in-frame ones, dropping some. The sample has around 58,000 clones, more than 85% seen once. With 2 bases clipped from V and 2 bases from J, the junction kept 6 bases outside the gene matches. CDR3 length: 17 residues. This TCR came from a human donor in good health. Some clones in this sample may be carry-over from other donors' samples. This chain uses TRBV6-7 with TRBJ2-1; 10 bases are a match to TRBD2. TRBV6-7 is noted as an ORF with a role that remains uncertain. The sample taken for sequencing was PBMCs. The CDR3 DNA sequence: TGTGCCAGCAGTTACCTAAGCGGGGGGGAGACCTACAATGAGCAGTTCTTC. This translates into CASSYLSGGETYNEQFF.